Below, 27 T cell receptor beta chains from the same sample are listed, as sequenced in a study of regulatory T cells in long-lasting Graves disease. Regarding time point: newly diagnosed GD, antithyroid drugs for less than 3 months. PBMCs provided the RNA from which the TCR library was made. For TCR beta, libraries came from iRepertoire HTBI primers and Arm-PCR of CDR3 regions. TCRdb ran MiXCR on the multiplex PCR reads and lists one entry per CDR3 protein. This sample yields more than 300,000 distinct CDR3 sequences, of which about 12% are seen a single time; approximately 17% belongs to the top ten. The sample was also reused in another study, on T cells in Graves' hyperthyroidism and ophthalmopathy.

The sample in question was peripheral blood mononuclear cells (PBMCs), obtained at new diagnosis, from a patient treated with antithyroid drugs. These receptors all stem from a woman aged 18-30 years with Graves disease.

This clonotype was detected a few times. The genes are TRBV30 and TRBJ2-1; D is undetermined. Germline V gives CDR1 GTSNPN, CDR2 SVGIG (reference sequence). Between the trimmed V and J ends, which lost 1 base and 4 bases, there was a span of 5 bases. The CDR3 is 12 amino acids. CDR3 region: CAWSGGYNEQFF. CDR3 nucleotide sequence: TGTGCCTGGAGTGGTGGATACAATGAGCAGTTCTTC. Combining the CDR3 with reference TRBV30 and TRBJ2-1 gives the whole variable domain SQTIHQWPATLVQPVGSPLSLECTVEGTSNPNLYWYRQAAGRGLQLLFYSVGIGQISSEVPQNLSASRPQDRQFILSSKKLLLSDSGFYLCAWSGGYNEQFFGPGTRLTVL.

In its sample, this clonotype was seen a few times. The V and J genes are TRBV7-9 and TRBJ2-1, with 7 bases matching TRBD2. This CDR3 comprises 16 residues. Trimming removed 1 base from V and 7 bases from J; junction bases left unmatched: 10. In germline, CDR1 is SEHNR, CDR2 FQNEAQ (reference sequence). CDR3 region: CASSLEGTTGRNEQFF. The DNA of the CDR3 is TGTGCCAGCAGCTTAGAGGGGACTACCGGCCGAAATGAGCAGTTCTTC.

This sequence joins TRBV6-1 and TRBJ1-5; D perhaps matches TRBD1 (5 bases). V dropped 7 bases and J dropped 6 bases, with 25 bases sitting between them. Germline CDR1 and CDR2: MNHNS and SASEGT. This CDR3 comprises 17 residues. In nucleotides, the CDR3 is TGTGCCAGCATTGACCGGGACTATCTTAAAGTGAGTCAGCCCCAGCATTTT. Its translation is CASIDRDYLKVSQPQHF.

This clonotype was seen more than once but under ten times. The V call is TRBV4-2, the J call TRBJ2-2; 8 bases map to TRBD2. V lost 1 base, J lost 4 bases, and 5 bases stayed unmatched. Germline V gene lookup returns CDR1 LGHNA and CDR2 YNFKEQ. The CDR3 consists of 16 residues. The CDR3 DNA follows: TGTGCCAGCAGCCAAGGCGGGGGGTACGGCACCGGGGAGCTGTTTTTT. Protein product: CASSQGGGYGTGELFF.

This clonotype was counted ten times or more. The V gene is TRBV20-1, the J gene TRBJ1-4, with 7 bases fitting TRBD1. J was trimmed by 5 bases and V by 2 bases; bases with no gene match: 8. In germline, CDR1 is DFQATT, CDR2 SNEGSKA (reference sequence). The CDR3 runs 15 residues. CDR3: CSARTRTGRNEKLFF. The CDR3 nucleotides read TGCAGTGCTAGAACCCGGACAGGACGAAATGAAAAACTGTTTTTT.

The sample holds many counts of this clonotype. The V gene is TRBV20-1, the J gene TRBJ2-2; the D gene is possibly TRBD1 (6 bases). This CDR3 is 15 amino acids long. V was clipped by 2 bases and J by 0 bases, with 10 bases between them. Germline V gene lookup returns CDR1 DFQATT and CDR2 SNEGSKA (reference sequence). The DNA for the CDR3 is TGCAGTGCTAGACCCGGGACATCGAACACCGGGGAGCTGTTTTTT. Amino acid sequence: CSARPGTSNTGELFF.

This clonotype was detected ten times or more. The chain has TRBV20-1 and TRBJ2-1, with 8 bases fitting TRBD2. J gave up 5 bases and V 2 bases, and 8 bases lay outside the gene matches. The germline V gene has CDR1 DFQATT and CDR2 SNEGSKA (reference sequence). The CDR3 totals 15 residues. This chain's CDR3 is CSARTISGDHNEQFF. Here the CDR3 DNA reads TGCAGTGCTAGAACAATTAGCGGGGACCACAATGAGCAGTTCTTC.

This clonotype was detected ten times or more. The chain is built from TRBV7-2 and TRBJ2-5; D gene unclear. Trimming removed 2 bases at V and 5 bases at J, with 18 bases between. Per the germline V gene, CDR1 is SGHTA and CDR2 is FQGNSA. This CDR3 contains 16 residues. CDR3 bases: TGTGCCAGCAGCTTAAACCCACCGGGCCTGAAGGAGACCCAGTACTTC. Residues: CASSLNPPGLKETQYF.

This clonotype occurred many times. The J gene is TRBJ2-1, the V gene TRBV5-5; D is unresolved. Germline V gives CDR1 SGHKS, CDR2 YYEKEE (reference sequence). V was trimmed by 6 bases and J by 9 bases, leaving 13 bases between them. The CDR3 totals 12 residues. The CDR3 loop reads CASNPPRVEQFF. The CDR3 DNA reads TGTGCCAGCAACCCGCCCCGGGTTGAGCAGTTCTTC.

This clonotype was observed a handful of times. It may be a read error: a sequence one base away is much more abundant. The rearrangement links TRBV11-1 to TRBJ2-5; 13 bases agree with TRBD2. The J call is uncertain, as TRBJ2-1 better fits the DNA end. The CDR3 has 17 amino acids. Germline CDR1 SGHAT, CDR2 FQDESV (reference sequence). CDR3 sequence (DNA): TGTGCCAGCAGCTCCCCCGGAAGGACTAGCGGGAGAAATAAGCAGTTCTTC. Translated, it gives CASSSPGRTSGRNKQFF.

In this sample, this clonotype turned up a few times. J is TRBJ2-1 and V is TRBV6-1; 9 bases fit TRBD1. CDR1 MNHNS and CDR2 SASEGT come from the germline V gene. The CDR3 contains 14 residues. Trimming took 8 bases from V and 7 from J; bases not matched to a gene: 9. CDR3 in amino acids: CASYTGGSWNEQFF. The CDR3 region has the DNA TGTGCCAGCTATACAGGGGGCTCATGGAATGAGCAGTTCTTC.

This clonotype was counted once. CDR3 amino acids: CASHGQDQPQHF. The CDR3 region has the DNA TGTGCCAGCCACGGACAGGACCAGCCCCAGCATTTT. The V gene is TRBV28, the J gene TRBJ1-5; 7 nucleotides line up with TRBD1. Germline V gives CDR1 MDHEN, CDR2 SYDVKM. The V segment lost 8 bases and the J segment 7 bases; nucleotides outside the gene matches: 5. The CDR3 runs to 12 residues.

The chain joins TRBV7-9 to TRBJ1-2, with TRBD1 identical over 8 bases. Germline V lookup: CDR1 SEHNR, CDR2 FQNEAQ (reference sequence). This CDR3 region has 16 residues. J gave up 4 bases and V 6 bases, and 13 bases lay outside the gene matches. CDR3 sequence (DNA): TGTGCCAGCAGTCCGGGACAGGCTGCCCTGGGCTATGGCTACACCTTC. Its translation is CASSPGQAALGYGYTF.

Ten or more counts support this clonotype. The chain links TRBV7-3 to TRBJ2-3, with TRBD2 identical over 8 bases. Germline CDR1 reads SGHTA; CDR2 reads FQGTGA. Losses at the gene ends were 4 bases for V and 5 bases for J; bases not matched to a gene: 2. The CDR3 is made up of 13 amino acids. CDR3 DNA sequence: TGTGCCAGCAGCTCCGGGACTAGAGATACGCAGTATTTT. It translates to CASSSGTRDTQYF.

The sample holds many counts of this clonotype. The J gene is TRBJ2-1, the V gene TRBV19; no clear D gene. The ends were cut back, 2 bases at V and 0 bases at J, with 8 bases in the middle. From germline, CDR1 is LNHDA and CDR2 SQIVND (reference sequence). The CDR3 is 15 amino acids. CDR3 residues: CASSISQNSYNEQFF. The CDR3 nucleotides read TGTGCCAGTAGTATATCCCAGAACTCCTACAATGAGCAGTTCTTC.

This clonotype was recorded many times. This chain joins TRBV29-1 and TRBJ2-7, with TRBD1 identical over 7 bases. Germline V lookup: CDR1 SQVTM, CDR2 ANQGSEA. The V gene end was trimmed by 3 bases and the J gene end by 2 bases; junction bases not matched to a gene: 4. The CDR3 runs to 13 residues. The CDR3 DNA reads as TGCAGCGTTGAGGCAGGGGGACCCTACGAGCAGTACTTC. Translated, it gives CSVEAGGPYEQYF.

This clonotype has ten or more counts. The rearrangement uses TRBV20-1 and TRBJ2-2; perhaps TRBD2 as D (6 bases). V dropped 7 bases and J dropped 4 bases, with 16 bases sitting between them. The CDR3 totals 14 residues. Germline CDR1 reads DFQATT; CDR2 reads SNEGSKA (reference sequence). CDR3 residues: CSVREPRGTGELFF. The CDR3, as DNA: TGCAGTGTTCGAGAACCGCGGGGCACCGGGGAGCTGTTTTTT.

This clonotype has a count of ten or more. The CDR3 spells CASSPQGFLGQGHEQYF. In DNA, the CDR3 is TGTGCCAGCAGTCCCCAGGGTTTTTTGGGACAGGGTCACGAGCAGTACTTC. This chain links TRBV28 with TRBJ2-7, with TRBD1 matching 9 bases. The CDR3 covers 17 residues. Germline V gene data show CDR1 as MDHEN and CDR2 as SYDVKM. After removal of 5 bases from V and 5 bases from J, the junction contained 16 bases not matched to a gene.

The rearrangement links TRBV5-1 to TRBJ2-7; perhaps TRBD1 as D (5 bases). The CDR3 runs to 15 residues. The germline V gene has CDR1 SGHRS and CDR2 YFSETQ. V lost 0 bases, J lost 2 bases, and 12 bases lay in between. The CDR3 DNA sequence: TGCGCCAGCAGCTTGGATTACCAGGGCACCTACGAGCAGTACTTC. Its protein is CASSLDYQGTYEQYF.

J is TRBJ2-1 and V is TRBV29-1; TRBD2 agrees at 12 bases. Per germline, CDR1 SQVTM and CDR2 ANQGSEA. CDR3 length: 14 amino acids. The V and J ends lost 4 bases and 10 bases, in that order; junction bases with no gene match: 8. The CDR3 region is CSVGPTSGSSEQFF. In DNA form, the CDR3 reads TGCAGCGTTGGGCCGACTAGCGGGAGCAGCGAGCAGTTCTTC.

As regards this clonotype: A much more abundant neighbour one base away suggests this may be a read error. The rearrangement joins TRBV7-9 to TRBJ2-3; TRBD2 agrees at 11 bases. This CDR3 comprises 15 residues. Germline V CDR1 and CDR2: SEHNR, FQNEAQ (reference sequence). With 3 bases clipped from V and 2 bases from J, the junction kept 1 base outside the gene matches. Here the CDR3 DNA reads TGTGCCAGCAGCTTTAGCGGGGGGGCCACAGATACGCAGTATTTT. This sequence encodes CASSFSGGATDTQYF.

This clonotype was found a few times. The chain couples TRBV6-4 to TRBJ2-3, with a weak D call TRBD1 (6 bases). This CDR3 has 14 amino acids. Germline V gene lookup returns CDR1 MRHNA and CDR2 SNTAGT. V was cut by 6 bases and J by 0 bases, with 10 bases left in between. Written as DNA, the CDR3 is TGTGCCAGCAGCAGGGGCGAAAGCACAGATACGCAGTATTTT. Translating it yields CASSRGESTDTQYF.

Details on this clonotype: This may arise from a read error, as a much more abundant clone is one base away. J is TRBJ2-3 and V is TRBV27, with 9 bases matching TRBD2. The CDR3 consists of 15 residues. With V trimmed by 5 bases and J by 4 bases, 7 bases remained unmatched. Germline V gene lookup returns CDR1 MNHEY and CDR2 SMNVEV (reference sequence). CDR3 bases: TGTGCCAGCAGTGCCGGGACTAGCAGGGCAGATACGCAGTATTTT. This translates into CASSAGTSRADTQYF.

This clonotype was observed a handful of times. V usage is TRBV30 and J usage is TRBJ1-1; D might be TRBD1 (6 bases). CDR1 GTSNPN and CDR2 SVGIG come from the germline V gene (reference sequence). Trimming took 4 bases from V and 4 from J, leaving 10 bases between them. This CDR3 has 12 residues. The CDR3 protein is CAWTDRFTEAFF. As DNA, the CDR3 is TGTGCCTGGACAGACAGGTTCACTGAAGCTTTCTTT.

This chain joins TRBV5-5 and TRBJ1-1; D is unclear. Germline V lookup: CDR1 SGHKS, CDR2 YYEKEE (reference sequence). The CDR3 consists of 18 residues. V lost 3 bases to trimming and J lost 1 base, with 22 bases between them. Here the CDR3 reads CASSWTRAGNSWNTEAFF. The CDR3 DNA is TGTGCCAGCAGCTGGACCCGGGCGGGGAATTCGTGGAACACTGAAGCTTTCTTT.

The chain carries TRBV19 and TRBJ1-1; 7 nucleotides align to TRBD1. J was trimmed by 8 bases and V by 4 bases; bases with no gene match: 16. Germline V CDR1 and CDR2: LNHDA, SQIVND (reference sequence). The CDR3 loop spans 16 amino acids. This CDR3 reads CASSSLPAAGGYEAFF. CDR3 in DNA: TGTGCCAGTAGTAGCCTTCCGGCAGCAGGGGGTTACGAAGCTTTCTTT.

This clonotype appeared many times. The chain combines TRBV5-5 with TRBJ1-1; D is undetermined. The V gene lost 0 bases and the J gene lost 5 bases, with 11 bases spanning the gap. Germline V CDR1 and CDR2: SGHKS, YYEKEE (reference sequence). The CDR3 length is 14 residues. The CDR3 DNA is TGTGCCAGCAGCTTGGCGAGAGGAGAAACTGAAGCTTTCTTT. Amino acid sequence: CASSLARGETEAFF. Looking up the rest from reference TRBV5-5 and TRBJ1-1 gives the full variable domain: DAGVTQSPTHLIKTRGQQVTLRCSPISGHKSVSWYQQVLGQGPQFIFQYYEKEERGRGNFPDRFSARQFPNYSSELNVNALLLGDSALYLCASSLARGETEAFFGQGTRLTVV.